These 19 T cell receptor beta chains originate from one sample sequenced in a study of blood T cell repertoires in COVID-19. The protocol was immunoSEQ multiplex PCR, while the TCRdb copy is restricted to in-frame clones and leaves out a portion. The sample includes around 400,000 clones, 80% to 90% of them seen just once. Material for sequencing was peripheral blood. The receptors here all came from an older woman with COVID-19, enrolled during active disease.

The J gene is TRBJ1-2, the V gene TRBV10-2; 7 bases agree with TRBD1. V lost 5 bases, J lost 1 base, and 4 bases stayed unmatched. Germline V gene data show CDR1 as WSHSY and CDR2 as SAAADI. The CDR3 is made up of 14 amino acids. The CDR3 nucleotides are TGCGCCAGCAGTTCGGGACAGTATAACTATGGCTACACCTTC. Residues: CASSSGQYNYGYTF.

This sequence joins TRBV18 and TRBJ1-3; D is uncertain. CDR3 length: 16 residues. V lost 0 bases and J lost 2, with 11 bases in between. Per germline, CDR1 KGHSH and CDR2 LQKENI. The DNA of the CDR3 is TGTGCCAGCTCACCACCCGGGTCAGCACCTGGAAACACCATATATTTT. Its translation: CASSPPGSAPGNTIYF. The complete variable domain, with remaining parts taken from reference TRBV18 and TRBJ1-3, reads NAGVMQNPRHLVRRRGQEARLRCSPMKGHSHVYWYRQLPEEGLKFMVYLQKENIIDESGMPKERFSAEFPKEGPSILRIQQVVRGDSAAYFCASSPPGSAPGNTIYFGEGSWLTVV.

J is TRBJ2-2 and V is TRBV27, with 7 bases that match TRBD1. CDR3 length: 13 residues. CDR1 MNHEY and CDR2 SMNVEV come from the germline V gene (reference sequence). J was trimmed by 6 bases and V by 11 bases; bases with no gene match: 9. CDR3 loop: CAARQGRAGELFF. CDR3 nucleotide sequence: TGTGCCGCTCGACAGGGAAGGGCCGGGGAGCTGTTTTTT.

This chain uses TRBV28 with TRBJ1-2; D is unresolved. The CDR3 runs 13 residues. V was clipped by 2 bases and J by 4 bases, with 8 bases between them. Per germline, CDR1 MDHEN and CDR2 SYDVKM. The CDR3 reads CASSLGGLYGYTF. The CDR3 DNA reads as TGTGCCAGCAGTTTAGGAGGCCTCTATGGCTACACCTTC.

J is TRBJ2-2 and V is TRBV27, with D possibly TRBD1 on 5 matching bases. Germline CDR1 and CDR2: MNHEY and SMNVEV (reference sequence). This CDR3 spans 15 amino acids. The V gene lost 4 bases and the J gene lost 6 bases, with 15 bases spanning the gap. In nucleotides, the CDR3 is TGTGCCAGCAGTTCTCGAACAGGTGTCTCCGGGGAGCTGTTTTTT. This sequence encodes CASSSRTGVSGELFF.

A single count supports this clone. The chain employs TRBV5-1 and TRBJ2-3, with 12 positions matching TRBD2. The CDR3 is 14 amino acids. Trimming removed 6 bases from V and 3 bases from J; junction bases left unmatched: 2. The germline CDR1 and CDR2 sequences are SGHRS and YFSETQ. DNA of the CDR3: TGCGCCAGCAACGGACTAGCGGGGACAGATACGCAGTATTTT. Translation gives CASNGLAGTDTQYF.

The rearrangement links TRBV10-3 to TRBJ1-2; TRBD1 is a possible D gene (6 bases). Germline V gene sequence: CDR1 ENHRY, CDR2 SYGVKD. The CDR3 is 13 residues long. Trimming cost V 3 bases and J 3 bases, with 8 bases left between them. CDR3 residues: CAISDRGDYGYTF. For the CDR3, the DNA is TGTGCCATCAGTGACAGGGGCGACTATGGCTACACCTTC.

This chain connects TRBV11-1 to TRBJ1-6, with D possibly matching TRBD1 (6 bases). The CDR3 has 14 residues. The ends were cut back, 6 bases at V and 6 bases at J, with 12 bases in the middle. Germline V gives CDR1 SGHAT, CDR2 FQDESV (reference sequence). The DNA for the CDR3 is TGTGCCAGCAGTTCCGACAGGACTAATTCACCCCTCCACTTT. Translated: CASSSDRTNSPLHF. Drawing the rest from reference TRBV11-1 and TRBJ1-6, the complete variable domain is EAEVAQSPRYKITEKSQAVAFWCDPISGHATLYWYRQILGQGPELLVQFQDESVVDDSQLPKDRFSAERLKGVDSTLKIQPAELGDSAMYLCASSSDRTNSPLHFGNGTRLTVT.

The rearrangement uses TRBV5-4 and TRBJ2-1; 8 bases are shared with TRBD1. V shed 4 bases and J 9 bases; nucleotides not matched to a gene: 15. Germline V lookup: CDR1 SGHNT, CDR2 YYREEE (reference sequence). This CDR3 comprises 16 residues. Here the CDR3 DNA reads TGTGCCAGCAGCAAAGACTCGGGACAGGTTAGGAGTGAGCAGTTCTTC. Residues: CASSKDSGQVRSEQFF. Variable domain in full (rest from reference TRBV5-4 and TRBJ2-1): ETGVTQSPTHLIKTRGQQVTLRCSSQSGHNTVSWYQQALGQGPQFIFQYYREEENGRGNFPPRFSGLQFPNYSSELNVNALELDDSALYLCASSKDSGQVRSEQFFGPGTRLTVL.

The chain couples TRBV6-5 to TRBJ1-1; D remains unclear. Per germline, CDR1 MNHEY and CDR2 SVGAGI. The CDR3 is made up of 13 amino acids. The V end was cut by 0 bases, the J end by 2 bases, with 4 bases between. This CDR3 reads CASSYSSNTEAFF. The CDR3 DNA is TGTGCCAGCAGTTACTCCTCTAACACTGAAGCTTTCTTT.

The chain joins TRBV6-5 to TRBJ2-1; D call uncertain. This CDR3 contains 15 residues. V gave up 2 bases and J gave up 3 bases, with 11 bases separating them. The germline CDR1 and CDR2 sequences are MNHEY and SVGAGI. Written as DNA, the CDR3 is TGTGCCAGCAGTTACAGTCCCCCCTACTACAATGAGCAGTTCTTC. It codes for CASSYSPPYYNEQFF.

The J gene is TRBJ1-1, the V gene TRBV5-1, with D uncertain. V was cut by 3 bases and J by 1 base, with 10 bases left in between. CDR3 length: 14 amino acids. Germline CDR1 is SGHRS and CDR2 is YFSETQ. The CDR3 nucleotides read TGCGCCAGCAGCTGGAGTGAGCCGAACACTGAAGCTTTCTTT. Protein product: CASSWSEPNTEAFF.

The genes are TRBV5-1 and TRBJ1-1, with 7 bases that match TRBD1. Germline V CDR1 and CDR2: SGHRS, YFSETQ. J was trimmed by 0 bases and V by 3 bases; bases with no gene match: 5. The CDR3 has 15 amino acids. CDR3 amino acids: CASSYVTGLNTEAFF. The DNA of the CDR3 is TGCGCCAGCAGCTACGTGACAGGGTTGAACACTGAAGCTTTCTTT.

A word on this clone: Other DNA sequences within the sample encode an identical CDR3. The chain uses TRBV5-1 and TRBJ1-2; 8 bases match TRBD1. Germline V gives CDR1 SGHRS, CDR2 YFSETQ. The CDR3 is 15 residues long. V lost 0 bases, J lost 5 bases, and 6 bases stayed unmatched. CDR3 residues: CASSLGGQGWYGYTF. DNA for the CDR3: TGCGCCAGCAGCTTGGGAGGACAGGGATGGTATGGCTACACCTTC. Full variable domain (outside the CDR3, taken from reference TRBV5-1 and TRBJ1-2): KAGVTQTPRYLIKTRGQQVTLSCSPISGHRSVSWYQQTPGQGLQFLFEYFSETQRNKGNFPGRFSGRQFSNSRSEMNVSTLELGDSALYLCASSLGGQGWYGYTFGSGTRLTVV.

About this clone itself: Other DNA variants within this sample encode the same CDR3. The V gene is TRBV7-3, the J gene TRBJ1-1, with 8 bases that match TRBD1. Germline CDR1 is SGHTA and CDR2 is FQGTGA. This CDR3 has 14 residues. J lost 0 bases, V lost 4 bases, and 1 base had no gene match. CDR3 residues: CASSSQGVNTEAFF. The DNA of the CDR3 is TGTGCCAGCAGCTCACAGGGGGTGAACACTGAAGCTTTCTTT. Filled out from reference TRBV7-3 and TRBJ1-1, the complete variable domain reads GAGVSQTPSNKVTEKGKYVELRCDPISGHTALYWYRQSLGQGPEFLIYFQGTGAADDSGLPNDRFFAVRPEGSVSTLKIQRTERGDSAVYLCASSSQGVNTEAFFGQGTRLTVV.

The chain carries TRBV30 and TRBJ1-5, with a possible D match to TRBD1 (5 bases). CDR3 length: 19 amino acids. Looked up from germline, CDR1 is GTSNPN and CDR2 is SVGIG (reference sequence). Trimming took 3 bases from V and 0 from J, leaving 24 bases between them. The CDR3 nucleotides read TGTGCCTGGAGCCGAGCGGGGGTCCAGGGTTATAATAGCAATCAGCCCCAGCATTTT. Its translation is CAWSRAGVQGYNSNQPQHF. Full variable domain (remainder filled in from reference TRBV30 and TRBJ1-5): SQTIHQWPATLVQPVGSPLSLECTVEGTSNPNLYWYRQAAGRGLQLLFYSVGIGQISSEVPQNLSASRPQDRQFILSSKKLLLSDSGFYLCAWSRAGVQGYNSNQPQHFGDGTRLSIL.

This chain uses TRBV27 with TRBJ1-1; weak D call: TRBD1 (5 bases). The CDR3 spans 15 residues. V lost 8 bases and J lost 8, with 24 bases in between. Germline CDR1 is MNHEY and CDR2 is SMNVEV (reference sequence). The CDR3 region is CASLSGGGVGPEAFF. The CDR3 DNA sequence: TGTGCCAGCCTGAGCGGGGGTGGAGTCGGCCCCGAAGCTTTCTTT.

This clone was picked up one time. V is TRBV24-1 and J is TRBJ2-7, with TRBD2 as a possible D gene (5 bases). The CDR3 is made up of 13 amino acids. V gave up 4 bases and J gave up 2 bases, with 8 bases separating them. CDR1 KGHDR and CDR2 SFDVKD come from the germline V gene. The CDR3 sequence: CATSDPGTYEQYF. CDR3 nucleotide sequence: TGTGCCACCAGTGACCCCGGGACCTACGAGCAGTACTTC.

The chain links TRBV30 to TRBJ2-7, with TRBD2 matching 7 bases. V was pared by 4 bases and J by 7 bases, with 22 bases of the junction left unmatched. The CDR3 covers 17 residues. From germline, CDR1 is GTSNPN and CDR2 SVGIG (reference sequence). The CDR3 sequence is CAWTSFPSGVQRREQYF. CDR3 bases: TGTGCCTGGACCAGTTTTCCGAGCGGGGTACAAAGAAGGGAGCAGTACTTC.